The rows below give T cell receptor beta chains drawn from one sample of a study of T cell responses to AZD1222 COVID-19 vaccine. Generated by immunoSEQ multiplex PCR, the TCRdb table keeps only in-frame clones and is missing some. This sample carries under 40,000 clones, approximately 91% of them seen once, and the ten largest clones take 5.5% to 8%. Sequenced material: peripheral blood, taken on day 0 of AZD1222 vaccination. The receptors here all came from an adult in good health. CDR3s include the opening cysteine and the closing phenylalanine or tryptophan. The D gene is left open where the match is weak. Not all rows give a size; the values are once, few, many and, for expanded clones, a class.

d_gene	abundance	v_gene	j_gene	CDR3nt	CDR3aa
TRBD1	-	TRBV9	TRBJ2-1	TGTGCCAGCAACCCCTACAGGGGAGCCCTCGGTGAGCAGTTCTTC	CASNPYRGALGEQFF
TRBD2	-	TRBV7-2	TRBJ2-5	TGTGCCAGCAGCTTAGCGCCTGCGGGGGGGCATGAGACCCAGTACTTC	CASSLAPAGGHETQYF
TRBD1	-	TRBV9	TRBJ2-1	TGTGCCAGCAGCGAGACAGGGACACCCTACAATGAGCAGTTCTTC	CASSETGTPYNEQFF
TRBD2	few	TRBV7-2	TRBJ2-3	TGTGCCAGCAGCTTTAGCGGGAAAACAGATACGCAGTATTTT	CASSFSGKTDTQYF
-	-	TRBV6-5	TRBJ1-5	TGTGCCAGCCTCGGGACACAATTAGGACAGCCCCAGCATTTT	CASLGTQLGQPQHF
TRBD2	-	TRBV5-4	TRBJ2-3	TGTGCCAGCAGCAAGGGACTAGCGAGTAGCACAGATACGCAGTATTTT	CASSKGLASSTDTQYF
-	-	TRBV5-1	TRBJ1-4	TGCGCCACCAGCCCTACAGGGAAGGCTAATGAAAAACTGTTTTTT	CATSPTGKANEKLFF
-	-	TRBV18	TRBJ2-1	TGTGCCAGCTCACGGGGGGACGGGTCCTGGAATGAGCAGTTCTTC	CASSRGDGSWNEQFF
TRBD1	-	TRBV28	TRBJ2-7	TGTGCCAGCAGTTCTTTAGCCGGATGGGACAGAATCTTCTACGAGCAGTACTTC	CASSSLAGWDRIFYEQYF
TRBD2	-	TRBV6-6	TRBJ2-7	TGTGCCAGCAGAACTAGCGGGGGTCAATACGAGCAGTACTTC	CASRTSGGQYEQYF
TRBD1	few	TRBV19	TRBJ2-3	TGTGCCAGTAGTCCGAGGACAGGGGGCCGCGGTACGCAGTATTTT	CASSPRTGGRGTQYF
-	-	TRBV5-4	TRBJ2-1	TGTGCCAGCAGCCCCGGGACGCAATCCTACAATGAGCAGTTCTTC	CASSPGTQSYNEQFF
-	-	TRBV5-5	TRBJ2-1	TGTGCCAGCAGCTTGGGGGACTCCCTATACAATGAGCAGTTCTTC	CASSLGDSLYNEQFF
TRBD1	-	TRBV7-2	TRBJ2-7	TGTGCCAGCAGTTCCGGGACAGGGGACGAGCAGTACTTC	CASSSGTGDEQYF
-	-	TRBV9	TRBJ2-7	TGTGCCAGCAGCCCCGGGCCGGGACACCTCTACGAGCAGTACTTC	CASSPGPGHLYEQYF
-	-	TRBV11-2	TRBJ2-7	TGTGCCAGCAGCGCCCTGGGTTATCGGGGCGAGCAGTACTTC	CASSALGYRGEQYF
-	-	TRBV10-1	TRBJ2-1	TGCGCCAGCAGTGAGATCACGGGTAATGAGCAGTTCTTC	CASSEITGNEQFF
-	-	TRBV5-4	TRBJ1-3	TGTGCCACCAAGATGCAGTTTGGGGGAGGAAACACCATATATTTT	CATKMQFGGGNTIYF
-	-	TRBV28	TRBJ1-1	TGTGCCAGTACGACTCAGATGAACACTGAAGCTTTCTTT	CASTTQMNTEAFF
TRBD2	-	TRBV12-3/TRBV12-4	TRBJ2-1	TGTGCCAGCAAAGCGGGAGGGAATGAGCAGTTCTTC	CASKAGGNEQFF
-	once	TRBV2	TRBJ1-5	TGTGCCAGCAGTTGGACATCCCAGAGCAATCAGCCCCAGCATTTT	CASSWTSQSNQPQHF
-	-	TRBV6-5	TRBJ1-1	TGTGCCAGCAGTTACGTGAGGGACGGGAACACTGAAGCTTTCTTT	CASSYVRDGNTEAFF
-	-	TRBV5-1	TRBJ2-2	TGCGCCAGCATTCTCGGACCTGGCCAAAGGACCGGGGAGCTGTTTTTT	CASILGPGQRTGELFF
TRBD1	-	TRBV5-1	TRBJ1-1	TGCGCCAGCAGCTGGACAGGGAGAACTGAAGCTTTCTTT	CASSWTGRTEAFF
TRBD2	-	TRBV5-1	TRBJ2-7	TGCGCCAGCAGCTTGGCCGTCCCGGGACTAGCGGGATCCGAGCAGTACTTC	CASSLAVPGLAGSEQYF
TRBD1	-	TRBV6-5	TRBJ2-1	TGTGCCAGCAGTTCAGGGGGCGCGTCCTACAATGAGCAGTTCTTC	CASSSGGASYNEQFF
TRBD1	once	TRBV19	TRBJ1-5	TGTGCCAGTAGTTCCCGGGACAGAGGGACCCAGCATTTT	CASSSRDRGTQHF
TRBD1	once	TRBV28	TRBJ2-5	TGTGCCAGCAGCTCTCCTGCAGGGGGCGGGAAAGAGACCCAGTACTTC	CASSSPAGGGKETQYF
-	-	TRBV5-1	TRBJ1-5	TGCGCCAGCAGACCTGACAGCAATCAGCCCCAGCATTTT	CASRPDSNQPQHF
TRBD1	-	TRBV28	TRBJ2-7	TGTGCCAGCAGTTCGACAGGGCTTTCCTCCTACGAGCAGTACTTC	CASSSTGLSSYEQYF
-	-	TRBV25-1	TRBJ2-6	TGTGCCAGCAGTCGCGACAGGTCCTGGGGTGGGGCCAACGTCCTGACTTTC	CASSRDRSWGGANVLTF
-	-	TRBV28	TRBJ1-2	TGTGCCATTACGGGCAGGGCCGACGGCTACACCTTC	CAITGRADGYTF
-	-	TRBV27	TRBJ1-1	TGTGCCAGCAGTTTAAGGACAAACACTGAAGCTTTCTTT	CASSLRTNTEAFF
-	-	TRBV9	TRBJ1-1	TGTGCCAGCAGTCCCGGGCAGGGGTTTACTGAAGCTTTCTTT	CASSPGQGFTEAFF
TRBD2	-	TRBV2	TRBJ2-1	TGTGCCAGCACGGGACTAGCGGGAGATGAGCAGTTCTTC	CASTGLAGDEQFF
TRBD1	few	TRBV5-1	TRBJ1-2	TGCGCCAGCAGCTTGGCAACCGGGACAGGCGGGTTTGGCTACACCTTC	CASSLATGTGGFGYTF
-	-	TRBV7-9	TRBJ1-1	TGTGCCAGCAGCTTGGAGGATGCAGGCAAAGCTTTCTTT	CASSLEDAGKAFF
-	-	TRBV7-2	TRBJ2-7	TGTGCCAGCAGCTTAGTCGGCCCGCAGTACTTC	CASSLVGPQYF
-	-	TRBV11-2	TRBJ1-4	TGTGCCAGCAGCTTTTTAGGCAGGCTCCTAAATGAAAAACTGTTTTTT	CASSFLGRLLNEKLFF
-	-	TRBV9	TRBJ2-3	TGTGCCAGCAGCGTCCTAGACACAGATACGCAGTATTTT	CASSVLDTDTQYF
-	-	TRBV18	TRBJ2-2	TGTGCCAGCTCACCATCATCTTCCGGGGAGCTGTTTTTT	CASSPSSSGELFF